These 10 T cell receptor beta chains were sequenced from one sample in a study of blood T cells in healthy people across ages. A sample-barcoded 5' primer and a J-beta primer mix were used in a second PCR of roughly 6 to 11 cycles. Via MiXCR, TCRdb re-called the 5' RACE reads, giving one row per CDR3 protein. The sample lists some 1 million distinct CDR3 sequences; less than 50% were seen once. Sequenced material: blood. These receptors were taken from a woman aged 55-69 years in good health.

The chain has TRBV20-1 and TRBJ2-7; D unclear. This CDR3 spans 12 amino acids. Germline lookup yields CDR1 DFQATT and CDR2 SNEGSKA (reference sequence). Trimming pared 4 bases from V and 0 bases from J, leaving 7 bases between. The CDR3 protein is CSANPDSYEQYF. The DNA of the CDR3 is TGCAGTGCTAATCCGGACTCCTACGAGCAGTACTTC.

J is TRBJ1-2 and V is TRBV4-1, with TRBD1 as a possible D gene (5 bases). V lost 2 bases to trimming and J lost 7 bases, with 14 bases between them. CDR1 and CDR2 from the germline V gene are MGHRA and YSYEKL. This CDR3 contains 14 residues. CDR3 bases: TGCGCCAGCAGCCAAAAGGTCAGGGCGAGTGGCTACACCTTC. Its translation: CASSQKVRASGYTF.

The chain joins TRBV20-1 to TRBJ1-2; D might be TRBD1 (5 bases). V gave up 0 bases and J gave up 4 bases, with 15 bases separating them. This CDR3 is 15 amino acids long. Germline assignment: CDR1 DFQATT and CDR2 SNEGSKA (reference sequence). The CDR3 nucleotides read TGCAGTGCTAGAGATGAGGGACGAGGCGGCTATGGCTACACCTTC. Translated, it gives CSARDEGRGGYGYTF.

A few counts support this clonotype. This chain connects TRBV20-1 to TRBJ2-1, with a weak D call TRBD2 (6 bases). CDR1 and CDR2 from the germline V gene are DFQATT and SNEGSKA (reference sequence). V dropped 5 bases and J dropped 4 bases, with 15 bases sitting between them. CDR3 length: 14 amino acids. DNA of the CDR3: TGCAGTGCTTTGGCCAAGGGGACTTACAATGAGCAGTTCTTC. It yields the protein CSALAKGTYNEQFF.

The V call is TRBV20-1, the J call TRBJ2-7; no clear D gene. This CDR3 comprises 14 residues. Trimming pared 2 bases from V and 0 bases from J, leaving 11 bases between. Germline CDR1 DFQATT, CDR2 SNEGSKA (reference sequence). The CDR3 DNA reads as TGCAGTGCTAGACAGGCCTGGAGCTCCTACGAGCAGTACTTC. Translated, it gives CSARQAWSSYEQYF.

This rearrangement joins TRBV20-1 to TRBJ1-1; TRBD1 might be the D (6 bases). Germline assignment: CDR1 DFQATT and CDR2 SNEGSKA (reference sequence). CDR3 size: 15 residues. V lost 6 bases and J lost 1, with 18 bases in between. CDR3 DNA: TGCAGTGCGGACGTACCGGGACATCGGAACACTGAAGCTTTCTTT. Its translation is CSADVPGHRNTEAFF.

A few counts support this clonotype. This chain uses TRBV30 with TRBJ1-6, with 7 bases lining up with TRBD1. J lost 10 bases, V lost 5 bases, and 8 bases had no gene match. This CDR3 region has 13 residues. Germline CDR1 reads GTSNPN; CDR2 reads SVGIG (reference sequence). This CDR3 reads CAWERQGGSPLHF. The CDR3 nucleotides are TGTGCCTGGGAGAGACAGGGAGGGTCACCCCTCCACTTT.

Comment on this clonotype: Relative to the germline gene, one junction end is altered; a read error may explain this. CDR3 bases: TGTGCCACCGGTGACCCGCAGGGCGGGGAGACCCAGAACTTC. Its protein is CATGDPQGGETQNF. V usage is TRBV24-1 and J usage is TRBJ2-5; tentative D call: TRBD2 (6 bases). CDR1 and CDR2 (germline): KGHDR, SFDVKD. The CDR3 sequence is 14 residues long.

The genes are TRBV7-2 and TRBJ2-2, with D possibly TRBD1 on 6 matching bases. Trimming shortened V by 5 bases and J by 7 bases, and 14 bases separated the two germline ends. This CDR3 comprises 14 residues. Germline-derived CDR1 and CDR2 are SGHTA and FQGNSA. Here the CDR3 DNA reads TGTGCCAGCAGCCAGCACAGGGCCGGCGGGGAGCTGTTTTTT. Amino acids: CASSQHRAGGELFF.

J is TRBJ2-1 and V is TRBV20-1, with D uncertain. Trimming took off 1 base at V and 3 bases at J, with 10 bases between the two ends. This CDR3 has 14 residues. Germline CDR1 and CDR2: DFQATT and SNEGSKA (reference sequence). CDR3 DNA: TGCAGTGCTAGAGGTCCCCCAAGCTACAATGAGCAGTTCTTC. Translation: CSARGPPSYNEQFF.